This T cell receptor beta chain was obtained from a study of OX40 agonist ivuxolimab in advanced cancers. Study-wide context: Dosing consisted of intravenous ivuxolimab at 0.01 to 10 mg/kg every 2 weeks.

Sequencing used immunoSEQ multiplex PCR; TCRdb keeps in-frame clones, though not all of them. This sample has some 82,000 clones, with about 91% found just once. The CDR3 spans 11 residues. Trimming pared 5 bases from V and 7 bases from J, leaving 8 bases between. Germline V gene sequence: CDR1 SGHTA, CDR2 FQGNSA. Broader study findings: CD8+ T cells averaged more expanded clones than CD4+.

A note on this clone: Its target is unknown.

This material consisted of CD4+ or CD8+ T cells sorted from blood, taken in a trial of the OX40 agonist ivuxolimab. The V gene is TRBV7-2, the J gene TRBJ1-1, with D hard to call. The sequence was collected from an adult with an advanced solid tumor such as melanoma, head and neck, liver or kidney cancer. The CDR3 coding sequence is TGTGCCAGCAGCCAAAATGTTGAAGCTTTCTTT. Its protein product is CASSQNVEAFF.